A single sample is the source of the 25 T cell receptor beta chains below, sequenced in a study of T cells in Graves' hyperthyroidism and ophthalmopathy. TCR beta CDR3 regions were amplified from RNA. The HTBI primer set was used in a first-round RT-PCR of the TCR CDR3. Via MiXCR, TCRdb re-called the multiplex PCR reads, giving one row per CDR3 protein. The sample gives about 270,000 distinct CDR3 sequences, 20% to 30% of which show up once; about 30% is in the top ten. The material sequenced was blood. The receptors shown here come from a middle-aged man with Graves' hyperthyroidism that later progressed to Graves' ophthalmopathy.

At least ten counts were recorded for this clonotype. This sequence joins TRBV18 and TRBJ1-1; D gene ambiguous. V shed 2 bases and J shed 1 base, with 8 bases lying between them. CDR1 and CDR2 (germline): KGHSH, LQKENI. This CDR3 is built from 14 residues. CDR3 bases: TGTGCCAGCTCACCAGGGCAGACGAACACTGAAGCTTTCTTT. It is translated as CASSPGQTNTEAFF.

The sample holds one count of this clonotype. The chain links TRBV12-3 or TRBV12-4 to TRBJ2-2; 7 positions agree with TRBD2. This CDR3 has 16 residues. V gave up 2 bases and J gave up 2 bases; unmatched junction bases: 5. CDR3 nucleotide sequence: TGTGCCAGCAGTTTACGGCTAGCGGAAAACACCGGGGAGCTGTTTTTT. Its protein is CASSLRLAENTGELFF.

Many counts were recorded for this clonotype. The chain combines TRBV12-3 or TRBV12-4 with TRBJ1-2; D remains unclear. Trimming left V 5 bases short and J 3 bases short, with 10 bases between. The CDR3 is 13 residues long. Here the CDR3 reads CASSPDLDYGYTF. The CDR3 coding sequence is TGTGCCAGCAGTCCCGACCTCGACTATGGCTACACCTTC.

Worth noting for this clonotype: A much larger clone differs by one base, so this may be a read error. No conserved phenylalanine or tryptophan is present at the end of the CDR3, so a read error is the likely explanation. This chain joins TRBV12-3 or TRBV12-4 and TRBJ2-7; 7 positions match TRBD2. CDR3 length equals 13 residues. V was clipped by 6 bases and J by 6 bases; unmatched bases: 8. In DNA, the CDR3 is TGTGCCAGCAGCCTGGTGGGAGGGGTCGAGCAGTACTCC. Its protein product is CASSLVGGVEQYS.

CDR3 in DNA: TGTGCCAGCAGCGAGGCGGGTTTGGCTGAAGCTTTCTTT. Its translation: CASSEAGLAEAFF. The rearrangement links TRBV9 to TRBJ1-1; D unclear. CDR1 and CDR2 from the germline V gene are SGDLS and YYNGEE. V was clipped by 3 bases and J by 6 bases, with 12 bases between them. The CDR3 totals 13 residues.

This clonotype turned up a few times. The chain joins TRBV6-5 to TRBJ1-2; 10 positions agree with TRBD1. CDR1 and CDR2 (germline): MNHEY, SVGAGI. The CDR3 covers 15 residues. V lost 0 bases to trimming and J lost 4 bases; unmatched junction nucleotides: 2. CDR3 region: CASSYSGQGSYGYTF. The CDR3 nucleotides read TGTGCCAGCAGTTACTCGGGACAGGGGAGCTATGGCTACACCTTC.

This clonotype has ten or more counts. The chain carries TRBV12-5 and TRBJ1-3; the D gene is possibly TRBD1 (6 bases). Between the trimmed V and J ends, which lost 7 bases and 4 bases, there was a span of 14 bases. Germline CDR1 LGHNT, CDR2 FRNRAP. The CDR3 extends over 14 amino acids. The CDR3 DNA follows: TGTGCTAGTGCCCTAGGACAGCTGGGAAACACCATATATTTT. Residues: CASALGQLGNTIYF.

V gene TRBV2 combines with J gene TRBJ2-7; 12 nucleotides match TRBD2. The CDR3 length is 16 residues. Germline values: CDR1 SNHLY, CDR2 FYNNEI. V shed 6 bases and J 3 bases; nucleotides not matched to a gene: 9. CDR3 amino acids: CASSAFRTSGIYEQYF. The DNA for the CDR3 is TGTGCCAGCAGCGCATTTCGGACTAGCGGGATCTACGAGCAGTACTTC.

This clonotype was recorded at least ten times. This rearrangement joins TRBV6-5 to TRBJ1-2, with D possibly matching TRBD1 (5 bases). Trimming took 8 bases from V and 4 from J, leaving 11 bases between them. The CDR3 covers 12 residues. Per the germline V gene, CDR1 is MNHEY and CDR2 is SVGAGI. The CDR3 is CASGDGGYGYTF. The CDR3 DNA is TGTGCCAGCGGGGACGGCGGCTATGGCTACACCTTC.

CDR3 sequence (DNA): TGTGCCAGCAGCGCAGGGACAGCCAATCGTGGCTACACCTTC. Amino acids: CASSAGTANRGYTF. This sequence joins TRBV7-9 and TRBJ1-2; TRBD1 aligns across 7 bases. The germline V gene has CDR1 SEHNR and CDR2 FQNEAQ (reference sequence). The ends lost 5 bases at V and 7 bases at J; junction bases unmatched: 10. This CDR3 is built from 14 residues.

This clonotype was detected many times. This rearrangement joins TRBV25-1 to TRBJ1-3; TRBD1 might be the D (6 bases). Per germline, CDR1 MGHDK and CDR2 SYGVNS. V was clipped by 3 bases and J by 3 bases, with 12 bases between them. This CDR3 spans 15 amino acids. The CDR3 DNA is TGTGCCAGCAGTGATACAGGGCGCTATGGAAACACCATATATTTT. Its translation is CASSDTGRYGNTIYF.

The gene calls are TRBV12-3 or TRBV12-4 and TRBJ1-1; no firm D call. V dropped 3 bases and J dropped 6 bases, with 11 bases sitting between them. The CDR3 consists of 13 residues. DNA for the CDR3: TGTGCCAGCAGTTTTGCCCGCGACGCTGAAGCTTTCTTT. It yields the protein CASSFARDAEAFF.

The rearrangement links TRBV12-3 or TRBV12-4 to TRBJ1-1; 7 nucleotides line up with TRBD1. The CDR3 loop spans 14 amino acids. J gave up 1 base and V 5 bases, and 4 bases lay outside the gene matches. The CDR3 sequence is CASSPGGENTEAFF. In DNA, the CDR3 is TGTGCCAGCAGTCCAGGGGGGGAGAACACTGAAGCTTTCTTT.

Many counts were recorded for this clonotype. V and J are TRBV15 and TRBJ2-7; D unresolved. Trimming cost V 0 bases and J 7 bases, with 22 bases left between them. There are 17 residues in the CDR3. The V gene's germline CDR1 is LNHNV and CDR2 YYDKDF (reference sequence). The CDR3 loop is CATSREGFSQVRREQYF. DNA of the CDR3: TGTGCCACCAGCAGAGAAGGGTTTAGTCAGGTGAGAAGGGAGCAGTACTTC. Combining the CDR3 with reference TRBV15 and TRBJ2-7 gives the whole variable domain DAMVIQNPRYQVTQFGKPVTLSCSQTLNHNVMYWYQQKSSQAPKLLFHYYDKDFNNEADTPDNFQSRRPNTSFCFLDIRSPGLGDTAMYLCATSREGFSQVRREQYFGPGTRLTVT.

This clonotype was counted between two and nine times. The chain joins TRBV6-1 to TRBJ2-7; D possibly uses TRBD1 or TRBD2 (5 bases each). CDR3 size: 13 residues. Germline values: CDR1 MNHNS, CDR2 SASEGT. Trimming left V 6 bases short and J 3 bases short, with 12 bases between. The CDR3 DNA is TGTGCCAGCAGGAGGGACGTCCGCTACGAGCAGTACTTC. Protein: CASRRDVRYEQYF.

This clonotype was recorded many times. This chain joins TRBV20-1 and TRBJ2-1; D is undetermined. The CDR3 length is 14 residues. Trimming shortened V by 0 bases and J by 4 bases, and 10 bases separated the two germline ends. Germline loops: CDR1 DFQATT, CDR2 SNEGSKA (reference sequence). CDR3 sequence (DNA): TGCAGTGCTAGAGAAGGAGTCTTGTACAATGAGCAGTTCTTC. Amino acids: CSAREGVLYNEQFF.

As for this clonotype: A much larger clone lies a single base off, so this may be a read error. The rearrangement links TRBV18 to TRBJ2-5, with a tentative D call TRBD2 (5 bases). Germline CDR1 and CDR2: KGHSH and LQKENI. The CDR3 consists of 14 residues. The CDR3 protein is CVSSPPSGGETQYF. In DNA, the CDR3 is TGTGTCAGCTCACCACCGTCGGGCGGGGAGACCCAGTACTTC.

This clonotype showed up just a few times. The chain has TRBV12-3 or TRBV12-4 and TRBJ1-1, with D uncertain. CDR3 length: 14 residues. With 7 bases removed from V and 5 bases from J, the gap between germline ends came to 17 bases. This chain's CDR3 is CASTPSTAGTEAFF. DNA of the CDR3: TGTGCCAGCACCCCCTCAACTGCGGGAACTGAAGCTTTCTTT.

This chain uses TRBV7-2 with TRBJ2-7; D is undetermined. Germline values: CDR1 SGHTA, CDR2 FQGNSA. CDR3 length: 14 amino acids. Trimming cost V 6 bases and J 2 bases, with 14 bases left between them. The CDR3 DNA sequence: TGTGCCAGCAGTCATTCCCTGTTGCCCTACGAGCAGTACTTC. This codes for CASSHSLLPYEQYF.

This clonotype was recorded many times. This rearrangement joins TRBV2 to TRBJ1-4; 7 bases align to TRBD1. V was clipped by 7 bases and J by 4 bases; unmatched bases: 3. The length of the CDR3 is 13 residues. CDR1 is SNHLY and CDR2 is FYNNEI in the germline V gene. CDR3 coding DNA: TGTGCCAGCAAGGGGGCATTTAATGAAAAACTGTTTTTT. As protein: CASKGAFNEKLFF. The full variable domain, completed using reference TRBV2 and TRBJ1-4, is EPEVTQTPSHQVTQMGQEVILRCVPISNHLYFYWYRQILGQKVEFLVSFYNNEISEKSEIFDDQFSVERPDGSNFTLKIRSTKLEDSAMYFCASKGAFNEKLFFGSGTQLSVL.

At least ten counts were recorded for this clonotype. The genes are TRBV27 and TRBJ1-2; 8 positions match TRBD1. CDR1 MNHEY and CDR2 SMNVEV come from the germline V gene (reference sequence). CDR3 length equals 13 residues. The trim removed 8 bases at V and 5 bases at J, leaving 7 bases unmatched. CDR3 nucleotides: TGTGCCAGCCGGCCAGGACAGGGATATGGCTACACCTTC. Its translation: CASRPGQGYGYTF.

This clonotype was observed at least ten times. The chain links TRBV30 to TRBJ1-5; D unresolved. CDR1 GTSNPN and CDR2 SVGIG come from the germline V gene (reference sequence). V lost 2 bases to trimming and J lost 5 bases, with 16 bases between them. There are 15 residues in the CDR3. This CDR3 reads CAWSISEGSYQPQHF. In nucleotides, the CDR3 is TGTGCCTGGAGTATATCAGAGGGCTCCTATCAGCCCCAGCATTTT.

This clonotype came up many times. This chain uses TRBV7-2 with TRBJ1-3; 8 bases map to TRBD1. Germline V gene data show CDR1 as SGHTA and CDR2 as FQGNSA. V dropped 2 bases and J dropped 2; count of bases not matched to a gene: 5. This CDR3 comprises 16 residues. CDR3 in amino acids: CASSLSRTGTGNTIYF. The CDR3 nucleotides read TGTGCCAGCAGCTTATCCCGGACAGGGACTGGAAACACCATATATTTT.

This clonotype occurred once. V gene TRBV20-1 combines with J gene TRBJ2-5; the D gene is possibly TRBD1 (6 bases). Trimming shortened V by 4 bases and J by 4 bases, and 10 bases separated the two germline ends. Germline V gene data show CDR1 as DFQATT and CDR2 as SNEGSKA (reference sequence). CDR3 length equals 12 residues. This CDR3 reads CSAIRDTETQYF. The CDR3 DNA reads as TGCAGTGCTATACGGGACACAGAGACCCAGTACTTC.

The chain employs TRBV12-3 or TRBV12-4 and TRBJ2-6; D is possibly TRBD1 (6 bases). Trimming pared 10 bases from V and 2 bases from J, leaving 18 bases between. This CDR3 has 16 amino acids. CDR3 in amino acids: CAIRTEQGTGANVLTF. In nucleotides, the CDR3 is TGTGCCATAAGGACAGAGCAAGGAACTGGGGCCAACGTCCTGACTTTC.